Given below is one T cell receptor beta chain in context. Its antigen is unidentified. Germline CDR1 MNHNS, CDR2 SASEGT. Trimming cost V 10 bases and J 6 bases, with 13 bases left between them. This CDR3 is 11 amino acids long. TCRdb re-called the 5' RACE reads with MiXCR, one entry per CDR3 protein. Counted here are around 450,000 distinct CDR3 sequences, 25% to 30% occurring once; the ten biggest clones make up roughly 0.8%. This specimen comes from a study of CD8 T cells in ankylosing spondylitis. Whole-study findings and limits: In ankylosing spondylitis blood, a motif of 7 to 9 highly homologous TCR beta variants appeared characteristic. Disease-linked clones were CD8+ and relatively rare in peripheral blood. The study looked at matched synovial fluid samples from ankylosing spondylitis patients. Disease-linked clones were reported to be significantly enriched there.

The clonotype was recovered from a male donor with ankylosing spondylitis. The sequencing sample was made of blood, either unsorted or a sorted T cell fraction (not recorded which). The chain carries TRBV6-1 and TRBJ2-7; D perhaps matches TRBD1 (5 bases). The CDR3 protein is CATQGQGEQYV. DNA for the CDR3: TGTGCCACCCAGGGTCAGGGCGAGCAGTACGTC.